The present entry profiles one T cell receptor (beta chain) with its context. This record comes from a study of blood T cells in healthy people across ages. V lost 5 bases, J lost 7 bases, and 10 bases stayed unmatched. Per the germline V gene, CDR1 is MNHEY and CDR2 is SVGEGT. The CDR3 contains 15 residues. PCR was performed a second time for 7 to 11 cycles using a sample-barcoded 5' primer and a J-beta primer mix. Per sample, CDR3-containing paired-end reads numbered at least 2.5 million. TCRdb reprocessed the 5' RACE reads with MiXCR, giving one entry per CDR3 protein. This table holds over 1,500,000 distinct CDR3 sequences, less than 50% found once.

The chain combines TRBV6-2 or TRBV6-3 with TRBJ1-4; 7 nucleotides line up with TRBD1. Sequences were obtained from blood. The source is a woman in her 40s in good health. CDR3 amino acids: CASSKRQGLREKLFF. The CDR3 DNA follows: TGTGCCAGCAGTAAGCGACAGGGACTACGTGAAAAACTGTTTTTT.